These 16 T cell receptor beta chains were sequenced from one sample in a study of blood T cell repertoires in COVID-19. TCRdb's copy holds only in-frame clones and misses some; the assay was immunoSEQ multiplex PCR. Of roughly 40,000 clones in the sample, 70% to 85% were seen once. What was sequenced was peripheral blood. The receptors were sampled from an elderly woman with acute or convalescent COVID-19.

This clone was seen a handful of times. The V call is TRBV7-8, the J call TRBJ2-7; 8 positions match TRBD2. Germline V gene data show CDR1 as SGHVS and CDR2 as FQNEAQ. The CDR3 covers 13 residues. Losses at the gene ends were 8 bases for V and 7 bases for J; bases not matched to a gene: 10. CDR3 sequence (DNA): TGTGCCAGCGGGAAAGCGGGAGTCTGGGAGCAGTACTTC. Amino acid sequence: CASGKAGVWEQYF.

The gene calls are TRBV18 and TRBJ1-4; D is possibly TRBD1 (5 bases). CDR3 size: 15 residues. The ends were cut back, 3 bases at V and 0 bases at J, with 8 bases in the middle. Germline CDR1 reads KGHSH; CDR2 reads LQKENI. The CDR3 region has the DNA TGTGCCAGCTCACCTCAGGGAACAACTAATGAAAAACTGTTTTTT. It codes for CASSPQGTTNEKLFF.

The gene calls are TRBV2 and TRBJ2-5; TRBD2 matches 8 bases. The germline CDR1 and CDR2 sequences are SNHLY and FYNNEI. V lost 8 bases to trimming and J lost 4 bases; unmatched junction nucleotides: 3. The length of the CDR3 is 12 residues. CDR3: CASRGGGETQYF. In nucleotides, the CDR3 is TGTGCCAGCCGGGGGGGCGGAGAGACCCAGTACTTC.

This sequence joins TRBV24-1 and TRBJ2-5; 9 bases are a match to TRBD2. The CDR3 covers 15 residues. V lost 3 bases and J lost 4; bases outside the gene matches: 5. Germline lookup yields CDR1 KGHDR and CDR2 SFDVKD. CDR3 loop: CATSDQAGGGETQYF. Here the CDR3 DNA reads TGTGCCACCAGTGATCAAGCGGGAGGAGGAGAGACCCAGTACTTC.

The V call is TRBV5-4, the J call TRBJ2-5; no clear D. CDR1 and CDR2 (germline): SGHNT, YYREEE (reference sequence). Trimming took 3 bases from V and 5 from J, leaving 11 bases between them. This CDR3 has 13 residues. The CDR3 region is CASSSAAAETQYF. The CDR3 DNA is TGTGCCAGCAGCTCTGCCGCGGCGGAGACCCAGTACTTC.

The rearrangement joins TRBV5-1 to TRBJ1-4; D remains ambiguous. V lost 9 bases and J 8 bases, leaving 17 bases between the germline ends. CDR3 length: 13 residues. Germline V gene sequence: CDR1 SGHRS, CDR2 YFSETQ. CDR3 nucleotide sequence: TGCGCCATCCCGGAACAGAGAGAAGAAAAACTGTTTTTT. Translating it yields CAIPEQREEKLFF.

This clone was recorded only once. The chain combines TRBV4-2 with TRBJ1-6; no firm D call. Trimming shortened V by 0 bases and J by 9 bases, and 9 bases separated the two germline ends. CDR1 LGHNA and CDR2 YNFKEQ come from the germline V gene. This CDR3 has 14 amino acids. CDR3 loop: CASSQDGVFSPLHF. DNA for the CDR3: TGTGCCAGCAGCCAAGACGGGGTATTTTCACCCCTCCACTTT.

The J gene is TRBJ1-5, the V gene TRBV6-5; D unclear. The CDR3 has 15 residues. The germline V gene encodes CDR1 MNHEY and CDR2 SVGAGI. The V gene lost 7 bases and the J gene lost 2 bases, with 15 bases spanning the gap. The CDR3 sequence is CASMEQPEGNQPQHF. The CDR3 nucleotides read TGTGCCAGCATGGAACAACCCGAGGGCAATCAGCCCCAGCATTTT.

This rearrangement joins TRBV6-1 to TRBJ1-5; D possibly corresponds to TRBD1 (5 bases). V was pared by 2 bases and J by 0 bases, with 11 bases between. CDR3 length equals 16 residues. The germline V gene encodes CDR1 MNHNS and CDR2 SASEGT. Written as DNA, the CDR3 is TGTGCCAGCAGTGAACTAGGGGTTTATAGCAATCAGCCCCAGCATTTT. Its translation is CASSELGVYSNQPQHF.

The chain uses TRBV19 and TRBJ1-5; TRBD1 might be the D (6 bases). Trimming left V 10 bases short and J 3 bases short, with 22 bases between. The CDR3 covers 16 residues. Germline V CDR1 and CDR2: LNHDA, SQIVND (reference sequence). This CDR3 reads CATREGGALNNQPQHF. CDR3 nucleotides: TGTGCCACCCGGGAGGGGGGTGCCCTCAACAATCAGCCCCAGCATTTT.

V is TRBV25-1 and J is TRBJ2-4; D unclear. V gave up 2 bases and J gave up 6 bases, with 11 bases separating them. Germline V CDR1 and CDR2: MGHDK, SYGVNS. The CDR3 consists of 14 residues. CDR3 nucleotide sequence: TGTGCCAGCAGTGAACCCCGCACAGTAAACATTCAGTACTTC. Translating it yields CASSEPRTVNIQYF.

V and J are TRBV6-6 and TRBJ2-5; the match to TRBD1 covers 7 bases. CDR3 length: 14 amino acids. The J segment lost 2 bases and the V segment lost 5 bases, leaving 5 bases of the junction unmatched. Germline V gene lookup returns CDR1 MNHNY and CDR2 SVGAGI (reference sequence). CDR3 DNA sequence: TGTGCCAGCAGTCACAGGGGCCCACAAGAGACCCAGTACTTC. This sequence encodes CASSHRGPQETQYF.

The chain carries TRBV19 and TRBJ2-1, with D maybe TRBD1 (6 bases). The germline V gene has CDR1 LNHDA and CDR2 SQIVND (reference sequence). The CDR3 has 16 residues. V was clipped by 2 bases and J by 6 bases, with 17 bases between them. The CDR3 nucleotides read TGTGCCAGTAGTATAAACCGGGACACACCACCCAATGAGCAGTTCTTC. As protein: CASSINRDTPPNEQFF.

This chain joins TRBV7-2 and TRBJ2-7; 10 bases match TRBD2. CDR3 length equals 15 residues. J was trimmed by 7 bases and V by 5 bases; bases with no gene match: 11. CDR1 is SGHTA and CDR2 is FQGNSA in the germline V gene. The CDR3 nucleotides are TGTGCCAGCAGCCCCACCGGCCTAGCGGGAGTTGAGCAGTACTTC. Translating it yields CASSPTGLAGVEQYF.

This clone was observed once. V is TRBV7-2 and J is TRBJ2-3; TRBD2 matches at 9 bases. From germline, CDR1 is SGHTA and CDR2 FQGNSA. The CDR3 covers 17 residues. J lost 3 bases, V lost 0 bases, and 7 bases had no gene match. The DNA of the CDR3 is TGTGCCAGCAGCTTAGCGGCGCGGGAGGGCCGGACAGATACGCAGTATTTT. Translation gives CASSLAAREGRTDTQYF.

The chain couples TRBV18 to TRBJ2-7; a weak D match, TRBD1 (6 bases). Trimming shortened V by 2 bases and J by 3 bases, and 14 bases separated the two germline ends. The V gene's germline CDR1 is KGHSH and CDR2 LQKENI. The CDR3 contains 15 residues. Written as DNA, the CDR3 is TGTGCCAGCTCACCAAACAGGGACCTCCTCTACGAGCAGTACTTC. This gives the protein CASSPNRDLLYEQYF. The variable domain in full, with the rest retrieved from reference TRBV18 and TRBJ2-7, is NAGVMQNPRHLVRRRGQEARLRCSPMKGHSHVYWYRQLPEEGLKFMVYLQKENIIDESGMPKERFSAEFPKEGPSILRIQQVVRGDSAAYFCASSPNRDLLYEQYFGPGTRLTVT.